This T cell receptor (beta chain) was sequenced in a study of T-cell memory formation after mild COVID-19. At the level of the study: TCR clusters were largely donor specific.

V was shortened by 2 bases and J by 4 bases, with 11 bases between the two germline ends. The CDR3 consists of 14 residues. This clonotype was detected a few times. Its antigen is undetermined. TCRdb re-analysed the 5' RACE reads in MiXCR, keeping a single row per CDR3 protein. The sample contains approximately 390,000 distinct CDR3 sequences, 16% of which appear only once. Study-level results: SARS-CoV-2 specificity was not confirmed for second-wave clones peaking on day 37. Clones contracting day 15 to 85 were balanced CD4/CD8; later expanders leaned CD4+.

The V gene is TRBV12-3 or TRBV12-4, the J gene TRBJ2-5; D possibly uses TRBD1 or TRBD2 (5 bases each). The sequencing sample was made of PBMCs or a T cell subset sorted from them (not recorded which). The clonotype comes from a man aged 18 to 29 who had mild COVID-19 (a few samples of this study predate the infection). Cell type and time point are not known. Written as DNA, the CDR3 is TGTGCCAGCAGTTTAATGGGTGGGGGAGAGACCCAGTACTTC. It yields the protein CASSLMGGGETQYF.